These 4 T cell receptor beta chains share one sample of origin, sequenced in a study of patients and donors after allogeneic stem cell transplantation. Each CDR3 protein gets one entry after TCRdb re-called the RT-PCR reads with MiXCR. The top ten hold 5% to 7.5% of the sample, which has 900,000 to 1,000,000 distinct CDR3 sequences, approximately 18% seen once. Sequencing was done on a sample of blood, either unsorted or a sorted T cell fraction (not recorded which). All receptors derive from a human donor who was either an allogeneic HSCT recipient or a stem cell or donor lymphocyte infusion donor (not recorded which). It is not recorded whose cells these are; they may come from a transplant donor.

The genes are TRBV5-1 and TRBJ2-7; D remains ambiguous. V was cut by 5 bases and J by 0 bases, with 9 bases left in between. The V gene's germline CDR1 is SGHRS and CDR2 YFSETQ. The CDR3 has 13 amino acids. The CDR3 DNA follows: TGCGCCAGCAGTAGCCAAATCTCCTACGAGCAGTACTTC. This codes for CASSSQISYEQYF.

V usage is TRBV6-1 and J usage is TRBJ2-5; 10 bases are a match to TRBD2. This CDR3 is 16 amino acids long. Germline values: CDR1 MNHNS, CDR2 SASEGT. The V and J ends lost 10 bases and 1 base, in that order; junction bases with no gene match: 12. The CDR3 DNA sequence: TGTGCCATCGGAAAAAGCGGGGGGGCCTTCCAAGAGACCCAGTACTTC. The encoded protein is CAIGKSGGAFQETQYF.

This chain connects TRBV2 to TRBJ2-3; 8 bases agree with TRBD2. J lost 0 bases, V lost 10 bases, and 9 bases had no gene match. The CDR3 runs to 15 residues. CDR1 is SNHLY, CDR2 FYNNEI, per germline. Here the CDR3 DNA reads TGTGCCACCAGACCCGGGGGGGCGAGCACAGATACGCAGTATTTT. Translation gives CATRPGGASTDTQYF. Full variable domain (outside the CDR3, taken from reference TRBV2 and TRBJ2-3): EPEVTQTPSHQVTQMGQEVILRCVPISNHLYFYWYRQILGQKVEFLVSFYNNEISEKSEIFDDQFSVERPDGSNFTLKIRSTKLEDSAMYFCATRPGGASTDTQYFGPGTRLTVL.

The chain links TRBV20-1 to TRBJ2-5, with a weak D call TRBD2 (5 bases). Trimming took 0 bases from V and 4 from J, leaving 15 bases between them. The CDR3 runs 15 residues. Germline V gene data show CDR1 as DFQATT and CDR2 as SNEGSKA (reference sequence). This chain's CDR3 is CSARDLAGSGETQYF. CDR3 sequence (DNA): TGCAGTGCTAGAGATCTTGCGGGTTCTGGAGAGACCCAGTACTTC.